The 21 T cell receptor beta chains given below trace back to one sample, sequenced in a study of blood T cell repertoires in COVID-19. Measured with immunoSEQ multiplex PCR; TCRdb has only the in-frame clones, and not every one. The sample has about 240,000 clones; approximately 78% are singletons. Sequencing was done on a sample of peripheral blood. These receptors all come from a woman aged 55-69 years with active or convalescent COVID-19.

This clone was recorded once. CDR3 nucleotide sequence: TGTGCCAGCAGGATGGATGGCGGGGGTGAAAAACTGTTTTTT. Residues: CASRMDGGGEKLFF. The chain links TRBV7-9 to TRBJ1-4, with D tentatively TRBD1 (5 bases). The CDR3 spans 14 residues. The V and J ends lost 6 bases and 7 bases respectively, with 15 bases between them. The germline V gene has CDR1 SEHNR and CDR2 FQNEAQ (reference sequence).

This clone occurred once. V usage is TRBV2 and J usage is TRBJ2-1; D ambiguous. Germline CDR1 is SNHLY and CDR2 is FYNNEI. The CDR3 has 15 residues. Trimming took 8 bases from V and 10 from J, leaving 24 bases between them. The chain's CDR3 is CASVPGPSNSNEQFF. CDR3 in DNA: TGTGCCAGCGTCCCGGGTCCTTCAAATTCCAACGAGCAGTTCTTC. The entire variable domain, with the rest obtained from reference TRBV2 and TRBJ2-1, is as follows: EPEVTQTPSHQVTQMGQEVILRCVPISNHLYFYWYRQILGQKVEFLVSFYNNEISEKSEIFDDQFSVERPDGSNFTLKIRSTKLEDSAMYFCASVPGPSNSNEQFFGPGTRLTVL.

V and J are TRBV9 and TRBJ1-2; 9 nucleotides line up with TRBD1. The trim removed 5 bases at V and 4 bases at J, leaving 3 bases unmatched. The CDR3 length is 13 residues. Germline V gene data show CDR1 as SGDLS and CDR2 as YYNGEE. CDR3 DNA: TGTGCCAGCAGGGGGACAGGGCCCTATGGCTACACCTTC. Translating gives CASRGTGPYGYTF. Full variable domain (outside the CDR3, taken from reference TRBV9 and TRBJ1-2): DSGVTQTPKHLITATGQRVTLRCSPRSGDLSVYWYQQSLDQGLQFLIQYYNGEERAKGNILERFSAQQFPDLHSELNLSSLELGDSALYFCASRGTGPYGYTFGSGTRLTVV.

The chain has TRBV12-3 or TRBV12-4 and TRBJ1-5, with D perhaps matching TRBD1 (5 bases). This CDR3 contains 12 residues. V lost 3 bases to trimming and J lost 8 bases, with 8 bases between them. The CDR3 reads CASSLGGKPQHF. For the CDR3, the DNA is TGTGCCAGCAGTTTGGGGGGGAAGCCCCAGCATTTT.

The chain joins TRBV10-3 to TRBJ2-3, with D maybe TRBD2 (5 bases). Looked up from germline, CDR1 is ENHRY and CDR2 is SYGVKD. This CDR3 contains 16 residues. The V and J ends lost 0 bases and 2 bases respectively, with 12 bases between them. The CDR3 region is CAISESLTRITDTQYF. For the CDR3, the DNA is TGTGCCATCAGTGAGTCGCTAACTAGGATCACAGATACGCAGTATTTT.

This clone was seen a single time. The chain combines TRBV27 with TRBJ1-6; 8 nucleotides line up with TRBD1. Germline assignment: CDR1 MNHEY and CDR2 SMNVEV (reference sequence). V lost 6 bases, J lost 9 bases, and 10 bases stayed unmatched. The CDR3 has 15 residues. CDR3 DNA: TGTGCCAGCAGACCAACAGGGGGGGTAGGTTCACCCCTCCACTTT. Translating it yields CASRPTGGVGSPLHF.

This chain uses TRBV19 with TRBJ1-1, with unresolved D. CDR1 LNHDA and CDR2 SQIVND come from the germline V gene (reference sequence). Trimming took off 1 base at V and 8 bases at J, with 11 bases between the two ends. The CDR3 contains 13 residues. CDR3 DNA sequence: TGTGCCAGTAGTATAGGAGGGAGGTTAGAAGCTTTCTTT. Translation gives CASSIGGRLEAFF. The full variable domain, completed using reference TRBV19 and TRBJ1-1, is DGGITQSPKYLFRKEGQNVTLSCEQNLNHDAMYWYRQDPGQGLRLIYYSQIVNDFQKGDIAEGYSVSREKKESFPLTVTSAQKNPTAFYLCASSIGGRLEAFFGQGTRLTVV.

The chain couples TRBV6-5 to TRBJ1-5; TRBD1 might be the D (5 bases). The germline V and J ends were trimmed by 11 bases and 2 bases, with 13 bases remaining between them. CDR3 length equals 13 residues. Germline V gives CDR1 MNHEY, CDR2 SVGAGI. CDR3 protein: CAGAADGNQPQHF. The CDR3 DNA is TGTGCCGGGGCTGCGGATGGCAATCAGCCCCAGCATTTT.

A note on this clone: Germline and junction disagree at one end, which may indicate a read error. This rearrangement joins TRBV7-7 to TRBJ2-3; 9 nucleotides agree with TRBD2. Looked up from germline, CDR1 is SSHAT and CDR2 is FNYEAQ (reference sequence). The CDR3 loop spans 17 amino acids. CDR3: CASSLIRGLAGTDTQYF. The CDR3 region has the DNA TGTGCTAGCAGCTTAATTCGTGGGCTAGCGGGGACAGATACGCAGTATTTT.

This clone has more than one count but fewer than ten. The chain uses TRBV4-1 and TRBJ1-2; 7 nucleotides match TRBD1. Germline CDR1 is MGHRA and CDR2 is YSYEKL. The J segment lost 6 bases and the V segment lost 4 bases, leaving 14 bases of the junction unmatched. The CDR3 runs to 16 residues. CDR3 nucleotide sequence: TGCGCCAGCAGCCTCCTGCATAGTGGAGGGGGCAATGGCTACACCTTC. Encoded protein: CASSLLHSGGGNGYTF.

The chain uses TRBV5-8 and TRBJ2-1; D gene unclear. V lost 7 bases to trimming and J lost 0 bases, with 11 bases between them. Germline CDR1 is SGHTS and CDR2 is YDEGEE. CDR3 length equals 14 residues. In nucleotides, the CDR3 is TGTGCCAGCGGTGACACCATCTCCTACAATGAGCAGTTCTTC. It codes for CASGDTISYNEQFF.

This clone was counted between two and nine times. The chain carries TRBV27 and TRBJ2-7, with 8 nucleotides matching TRBD1. The CDR3 length is 13 residues. The J segment lost 6 bases and the V segment lost 5 bases, leaving 6 bases of the junction unmatched. CDR1 and CDR2 from the germline V gene are MNHEY and SMNVEV (reference sequence). The CDR3 DNA follows: TGTGCCAGCAGTCTGCGGACAGGGTTCGAGCAGTACTTC. It yields the protein CASSLRTGFEQYF.

V gene TRBV2 combines with J gene TRBJ2-1; 10 bases agree with TRBD2. CDR1 is SNHLY and CDR2 is FYNNEI in the germline V gene. The CDR3 is 16 residues long. Trimming took 6 bases from V and 2 from J; bases not matched to a gene: 7. The DNA of the CDR3 is TGTGCCAGCAGGACCCTAGCGGGGGTGCCCTACAATGAGCAGTTCTTC. It translates to CASRTLAGVPYNEQFF. Full variable domain (rest looked up from reference TRBV2 and TRBJ2-1): EPEVTQTPSHQVTQMGQEVILRCVPISNHLYFYWYRQILGQKVEFLVSFYNNEISEKSEIFDDQFSVERPDGSNFTLKIRSTKLEDSAMYFCASRTLAGVPYNEQFFGPGTRLTVL.

The chain is built from TRBV4-1 and TRBJ2-5; 10 bases fit TRBD2. The length of the CDR3 is 16 residues. From germline, CDR1 is MGHRA and CDR2 YSYEKL. Trimming at V came to 6 bases and at J to 5 bases, leaving 12 bases not matched to a gene. As DNA, the CDR3 is TGCGCCAGCAGGCCGCAGCGGGGGGGCGGAGGTGAGACCCAGTACTTC. It encodes CASRPQRGGGGETQYF.

This clone was seen only once. The CDR3 bases are TGTGCCAGCAGCCAAGATCAGCGGGGGGCCCCAGGCACCTACGAGCAGTACTTC. As protein: CASSQDQRGAPGTYEQYF. The genes are TRBV3-1 (or the pseudogene TRBV3-2) and TRBJ2-7, with 9 bases fitting TRBD2. The CDR3 consists of 18 residues. CDR1 is LGHDT, CDR2 YNNKEL, per germline (reference sequence). V was clipped by 0 bases and J by 2 bases; unmatched bases: 11.

This chain connects TRBV2 to TRBJ1-3; D is uncertain. There are 16 residues in the CDR3. Trimming pared 4 bases from V and 0 bases from J, leaving 13 bases between. Germline V gene sequence: CDR1 SNHLY, CDR2 FYNNEI. CDR3 loop: CASSVGRPRSGNTIYF. The CDR3 bases are TGTGCCAGCAGTGTGGGGAGGCCACGCTCTGGAAACACCATATATTTT. Full variable domain (remainder filled in from reference TRBV2 and TRBJ1-3): EPEVTQTPSHQVTQMGQEVILRCVPISNHLYFYWYRQILGQKVEFLVSFYNNEISEKSEIFDDQFSVERPDGSNFTLKIRSTKLEDSAMYFCASSVGRPRSGNTIYFGEGSWLTVV.

This rearrangement joins TRBV27 to TRBJ1-1, with 7 bases identical to TRBD1. V lost 0 bases, J lost 11 bases, and 15 bases stayed unmatched. From germline, CDR1 is MNHEY and CDR2 SMNVEV (reference sequence). The length of the CDR3 is 16 residues. Written as DNA, the CDR3 is TGTGCCAGCAGTTTATCCCTGCAAGGGGGCTGGCTCGGGGCTTTCTTT. Translation gives CASSLSLQGGWLGAFF.

The J gene is TRBJ1-2, the V gene TRBV27; 7 positions match TRBD1. Germline V gene lookup returns CDR1 MNHEY and CDR2 SMNVEV (reference sequence). CDR3 length equals 14 residues. V trimming: 4 bases; J trimming: 6 bases; junction bases outside the gene matches: 8. CDR3 residues: CASSSRMQGDGYTF. CDR3 nucleotide sequence: TGTGCCAGCAGTTCCCGGATGCAGGGGGATGGCTACACCTTC.

The chain combines TRBV7-9 with TRBJ2-3; the D is unclear. V lost 1 base, J lost 3 bases, and 8 bases lay in between. This CDR3 comprises 14 residues. Germline assignment: CDR1 SEHNR and CDR2 FQNEAQ (reference sequence). Here the CDR3 DNA reads TGTGCCAGCAGCTTAGTCCCCAGAACAGATACGCAGTATTTT. Translation gives CASSLVPRTDTQYF. The full variable domain, its missing parts supplied by reference TRBV7-9 and TRBJ2-3, is DTGVSQNPRHKITKRGQNVTFRCDPISEHNRLYWYRQTLGQGPEFLTYFQNEAQLEKSRLLSDRFSAERPKGSFSTLEIQRTEQGDSAMYLCASSLVPRTDTQYFGPGTRLTVL.

The J gene is TRBJ2-3, the V gene TRBV16; 9 bases line up with TRBD2. The CDR3 length is 20 residues. The V gene's germline CDR1 is KGHSY and CDR2 FQNENV. Losses at the gene ends were 1 base for V and 0 bases for J; bases not matched to a gene: 14. For the CDR3, the DNA is TGTGCCAGCAGCCAATATGTTGGACTAGCGTTACCCGCTAGCACAGATACGCAGTATTTT. Translated: CASSQYVGLALPASTDTQYF.

The chain joins TRBV13 to TRBJ2-1; the match to TRBD2 covers 8 bases. Germline values: CDR1 PRHDT, CDR2 FYEKMQ (reference sequence). The J segment lost 8 bases and the V segment lost 4 bases, leaving 4 bases of the junction unmatched. The CDR3 runs 13 residues. The CDR3 region is CASSSGTRDEQFF. The CDR3 bases are TGTGCCAGCAGCTCCGGGACTAGGGATGAGCAGTTCTTC.